This T cell receptor beta chain is from a study of cytotoxic CD8 clonotypes in ibrutinib-treated CLL. The protocol was immunoSEQ multiplex PCR, while the TCRdb copy is restricted to in-frame clones and leaves out a portion. This sample carries more than 25,000 clones, more than 60% of them seen once, and the ten largest clones take 54%. V lost 5 bases and J lost 8, with 9 bases in between. The germline CDR1 and CDR2 sequences are MDHEN and SYDVKM. The CDR3 extends over 11 amino acids. The sample here was PBMCs, taken after 24 months of ibrutinib treatment. The receptor comes from a human donor with chronic lymphocytic leukemia. The V gene is TRBV28, the J gene TRBJ1-2; D unresolved. The CDR3 nucleotides read TGTGCCAGCAGTAAGGATTGGGGCTACACCTTC. Translation gives CASSKDWGYTF.